The 27 T cell receptor beta chains presented below share a single source sample, sequenced in a study of glioma-infiltrating T cells. TCR alpha and beta CDR3 regions were amplified from RNA using iRepertoire nested multiplex PCR. TCRdb independently ran MiXCR on the multiplex PCR reads; one entry per CDR3 protein. There are a few hundred thousand distinct CDR3 sequences in the sample; 41% occur only once, and more than 10% lies in the top ten. Sequences were obtained from glioma tissue, nonneoplastic brain tissue, or PBMCs (not recorded which). These receptors came from a human donor with low-grade glioma or glioblastoma, undergoing nonglioma brain surgery, or in good health (not recorded which).

The genes are TRBV20-1 and TRBJ2-4, with TRBD2 identical over 10 bases. The CDR3 loop spans 12 amino acids. The ends lost 6 bases at V and 8 bases at J; junction bases unmatched: 4. CDR1 is DFQATT and CDR2 is SNEGSKA in the germline V gene (reference sequence). The CDR3 DNA is TGCAGTGCCGTAGCGGGAGGTGACATTCAGTACTTC. It yields the protein CSAVAGGDIQYF.

Comments on this clonotype: The junction departs from the called germline gene at one end, perhaps through a read error. The chain recombines TRBV18 with TRBJ1-1, with 9 positions matching TRBD1. This CDR3 has 15 residues. Germline V lookup: CDR1 KGHSH, CDR2 LQKENI. CDR3 DNA: TGTGCCAGCGGGGACGCGGGACAGGGACTCACTGGAGCTTTCTTT. Protein product: CASGDAGQGLTGAFF. The variable domain in full, with the rest retrieved from reference TRBV18 and TRBJ1-1, is NAGVMQNPRHLVRRRGQEARLRCSPMKGHSHVYWYRQLPEEGLKFMVYLQKENIIDESGMPKERFSAEFPKEGPSILRIQQVVRGDSAAYFCASGDAGQGLTGAFFGQGTRLTVV.

This clonotype was observed a handful of times. V is TRBV7-2 and J is TRBJ1-2, with TRBD1 identical over 11 bases. V trimming: 5 bases; J trimming: 5 bases; junction bases outside the gene matches: 10. The CDR3 extends over 16 amino acids. Per the germline V gene, CDR1 is SGHTA and CDR2 is FQGNSA. The chain's CDR3 is CASSPGQGVSPYGYTF. CDR3 DNA: TGTGCCAGCAGCCCGGGACAGGGGGTCTCCCCTTATGGCTACACCTTC.

For this clonotype: This may come from a read error, since a much larger clone is one base off. The J gene is TRBJ1-2, the V gene TRBV28; 8 bases match TRBD1. The CDR3 has 14 amino acids. Germline CDR1 and CDR2: MDHEN and SYDVKM. The CDR3 is CAGSPTGGDYGYTF. DNA for the CDR3: TGTGCCGGCAGTCCAACAGGGGGTGACTATGGCTACACCTTC.

Many counts were recorded for this clonotype. This chain joins TRBV28 and TRBJ1-1; maybe TRBD1 (6 bases). The CDR3 runs 15 residues. CDR1 is MDHEN, CDR2 SYDVKM, per germline. With 6 bases removed from V and 4 bases from J, the gap between germline ends came to 18 bases. Here the CDR3 reads CASRPPRGWSTEAFF. The CDR3 DNA sequence: TGTGCCAGCAGGCCCCCCAGGGGTTGGAGCACTGAAGCTTTCTTT.

The rearrangement links TRBV12-3 or TRBV12-4 to TRBJ1-5; D not certain. Trimming removed 4 bases at V and 6 bases at J, with 10 bases between. The CDR3 extends over 13 amino acids. The chain's CDR3 is CASSSLVGQPQHF. The CDR3 DNA reads as TGTGCCAGCAGTTCTCTGGTAGGTCAGCCCCAGCATTTT.

This clonotype has more than one count but fewer than ten. The chain is built from TRBV4-3 and TRBJ2-3; D is possibly TRBD1 or TRBD2 (6 bases each). The CDR3 contains 16 residues. CDR1 LGHNA and CDR2 YSLEER come from the germline V gene. The germline V and J ends were trimmed by 1 base and 6 bases, with 17 bases remaining between them. Here the CDR3 DNA reads TGCGCCAGCAGCCAAGCCAGTGGCGGAGGGGGGGATACGCAGTATTTT. Amino acid sequence: CASSQASGGGGDTQYF.

In its sample, this clonotype was seen a few times. The V call is TRBV6-2 or TRBV6-3, the J call TRBJ2-1; TRBD1 matches 11 bases. Germline CDR1 reads MNHEY; CDR2 reads SVGEGT. Trimming took 6 bases from V and 5 from J; bases not matched to a gene: 9. The CDR3 covers 16 residues. The DNA of the CDR3 is TGTGCCAGCAGGCGACCGGGACAGGGGGGAAACAATGAGCAGTTCTTC. This codes for CASRRPGQGGNNEQFF.

Of note for this clonotype: At one end, the junction sequence differs from germline, possibly due to a read error. The genes are TRBV6-2 or TRBV6-3 and TRBJ2-5, with D perhaps matching TRBD1 or TRBD2 (7 bases each). The germline gives CDR1 MNHEY, CDR2 SVGEGT. The CDR3 sequence is 16 residues long. DNA for the CDR3: TGTGCCAGCAGTTCCCTCTCAGGGGGAGGGATCAATGAGAAGTTCTTC. Translated, it gives CASSSLSGGGINEKFF.

To note about this clonotype: A much larger clone lies one base from this, so it may be a read error. The genes are TRBV6-1 and TRBJ2-3; 8 bases fit TRBD2. V was pared by 8 bases and J by 2 bases, with 3 bases of the junction left unmatched. The CDR3 extends over 13 amino acids. The germline gives CDR1 MNHNS, CDR2 SASEGT. The CDR3 here is CASGSGDTDTQYF. CDR3 nucleotide sequence: TGTGCCAGCGGTAGCGGGGACACAGATACGCAGTATTTT.

The chain carries TRBV7-2 and TRBJ2-7, with D possibly TRBD2 on 6 matching bases. Germline V gene sequence: CDR1 SGHTA, CDR2 FQGNSA. The CDR3 contains 14 residues. V was cut by 5 bases and J by 3 bases, with 14 bases left in between. Here the CDR3 reads CASSEGLMGYEQYF. CDR3 DNA: TGTGCCAGCAGCGAGGGACTTATGGGCTACGAGCAGTACTTC.

Only a few counts were recorded for this clonotype. V is TRBV29-1 and J is TRBJ2-5, with TRBD2 matching 7 bases. The CDR3 is 14 amino acids. V lost 8 bases, J lost 2 bases, and 11 bases stayed unmatched. Germline V lookup: CDR1 SQVTM, CDR2 ANQGSEA. CDR3 bases: TGCAGCTCAAAAGAGCGGGGAGAACAAGAGACCCAGTACTTC. As protein: CSSKERGEQETQYF.

This clonotype was seen at least ten times. The chain uses TRBV6-6 and TRBJ1-2, with TRBD1 matching over 10 bases. The germline CDR1 and CDR2 sequences are MNHNY and SVGAGI (reference sequence). The length of the CDR3 is 14 residues. V lost 2 bases, J lost 4 bases, and 1 base stayed unmatched. The CDR3 DNA reads as TGTGCCAGCAGTTACGGGGACAGGGGCTATGGCTACACCTTC. Amino acids: CASSYGDRGYGYTF.

About this clonotype itself: Being one base from a much bigger clone, this may be a read error. The chain is built from TRBV6-1 and TRBJ1-2, with TRBD1 matching over 7 bases. With 6 bases clipped from V and 8 bases from J, the junction kept 9 bases outside the gene matches. CDR3 size: 13 residues. The germline gives CDR1 MNHNS, CDR2 SASEGT. The CDR3 DNA follows: TGTGCCAGCAGGACCGTGACAGGGAGCGGCTACACCTTC. Residues: CASRTVTGSGYTF.

Note on this clonotype: A much more abundant neighbour one base away suggests this may be a read error. V and J are TRBV6-2 or TRBV6-3 and TRBJ2-5; D is perhaps TRBD1 or TRBD2 (5 bases each). Trimming took off 10 bases at V and 4 bases at J, with 19 bases between the two ends. The CDR3 is 14 residues long. The germline V gene has CDR1 MNHEY and CDR2 SVGEGT. For the CDR3, the DNA is TGTGCCATCAACCAGGGACCACCCCGAGAGACCCAGTACTTC. The encoded protein is CAINQGPPRETQYF.

As regards this clonotype: Mismatch with germline at one junction end may stem from a read error. The V call is TRBV28, the J call TRBJ1-2; no firm D call. Germline V gene sequence: CDR1 MDHEN, CDR2 SYDVKM. The length of the CDR3 is 16 residues. CDR3 coding DNA: TGTGCCAGCAGTTCCCCCATCCCTTCCATCAGAGGTGGCTACTCCTTC. Translating gives CASSSPIPSIRGGYSF.

The chain has TRBV7-2 and TRBJ1-1, with a tentative D call TRBD1 (5 bases). Trimming stripped 3 bases from V and 5 bases from J, with 13 bases between. The CDR3 contains 14 residues. Germline V gives CDR1 SGHTA, CDR2 FQGNSA. CDR3 sequence reads: CASSFMQGGTEAFF. The CDR3 bases are TGTGCCAGCAGCTTTATGCAGGGTGGGACTGAAGCTTTCTTT.

Points on this clonotype: Compared with germline, one end of the junction differs, possibly owing to a read error. This rearrangement joins TRBV6-2 or TRBV6-3 to TRBJ2-1, with TRBD2 identical over 7 bases. The germline gives CDR1 MNHEY, CDR2 SVGEGT. The CDR3 extends over 17 amino acids. CDR3 nucleotides: TGTGCCAGCAGTTACCCCCTCATGGCGGGGGTCTACAATGAGGAGTTCTTC. Translation: CASSYPLMAGVYNEEFF.

Turning to this clonotype: A single base separates this from a much larger clone, so it may be a read error. V usage is TRBV20-1 and J usage is TRBJ2-5, with a weak D call TRBD2 (6 bases). Germline-derived CDR1 and CDR2 are DFQATT and SNEGSKA (reference sequence). This CDR3 is built from 13 residues. CDR3 nucleotides: TGCAATGCTTGGACTGCCGCGGGGGAGACCCAGTACTTC. It yields the protein CNAWTAAGETQYF.

The table lists this clonotype with many counts. The chain uses TRBV28 and TRBJ2-1; TRBD2 is a possible D gene (6 bases). Germline V gene data show CDR1 as MDHEN and CDR2 as SYDVKM. This CDR3 is 16 amino acids long. The germline V and J ends were trimmed by 4 bases and 0 bases, with 13 bases remaining between them. The DNA of the CDR3 is TGTGCCAGCAGTTCCGGGGGATTAAGCTCCTACAATGAGCAGTTCTTC. Amino acids: CASSSGGLSSYNEQFF.

This sequence joins TRBV20-1 and TRBJ2-1; possibly TRBD2 for D (5 bases). Per germline, CDR1 DFQATT and CDR2 SNEGSKA (reference sequence). Trimming left V 0 bases short and J 6 bases short, with 15 bases between. The CDR3 runs 15 residues. CDR3 sequence (DNA): TGCAGTGCTAGAGATCGCACTAGTCCGGGCAATGAGCAGTTCTTC. Translation: CSARDRTSPGNEQFF.

Concerning this clonotype itself: Just one base apart from a much larger clone, this may be a read error. This chain uses TRBV6-2 or TRBV6-3 with TRBJ2-7, with 9 bases aligning to TRBD1. This CDR3 contains 15 residues. Germline CDR1 and CDR2: MNHEY and SVGEGT. V lost 5 bases, J lost 5 bases, and 10 bases stayed unmatched. Here the CDR3 reads CASSLLDRDRDEQYF. The CDR3 DNA reads TGTGCCAGCAGTCTCCTGGACCGGGACAGGGACGAGCAGTACTTC.

J is TRBJ1-5 and V is TRBV4-1; D might be TRBD1 (5 bases). Germline-derived CDR1 and CDR2 are MGHRA and YSYEKL. Between the trimmed V and J ends, which lost 3 bases and 0 bases, there was a span of 15 bases. This CDR3 has 17 amino acids. CDR3 sequence: CASSQRVGPDSNQPQHF. CDR3 nucleotides: TGCGCCAGCAGCCAGCGTGTGGGGCCCGATAGCAATCAGCCCCAGCATTTT.

The chain carries TRBV2 and TRBJ2-7, with 10 bases identical to TRBD1. CDR3 length: 15 residues. Germline-derived CDR1 and CDR2 are SNHLY and FYNNEI. V trimming: 6 bases; J trimming: 1 base; junction bases outside the gene matches: 6. The CDR3 DNA follows: TGTGCCAGCAGGGAGACAGGGGGCGTATCCTACGAGCAGTACTTC. It is translated as CASRETGGVSYEQYF.

This clonotype has only a few counts. This chain links TRBV4-3 with TRBJ2-7; D is unclear. This CDR3 spans 14 amino acids. The V end lost 0 bases, the J end lost 0 bases, and 6 bases lay between the germline ends. The germline CDR1 and CDR2 sequences are LGHNA and YSLEER. The CDR3 reads CASSQEALSYEQYF. The CDR3 coding sequence is TGCGCCAGCAGCCAAGAGGCACTCTCCTACGAGCAGTACTTC.

The V call is TRBV27, the J call TRBJ2-4; no firm D call. Trimming left V 0 bases short and J 1 base short, with 4 bases between. Germline V gene sequence: CDR1 MNHEY, CDR2 SMNVEV (reference sequence). The CDR3 totals 14 residues. The CDR3 loop reads CASSLSVAKNIQYF. The CDR3 bases are TGTGCCAGCAGTTTATCGGTGGCCAAAAACATTCAGTACTTC.

Concerning this clonotype: A much larger clone is a single base away; this may be a read error. This chain joins TRBV20-1 and TRBJ2-7; D gene ambiguous. With 0 bases removed from V and 3 bases from J, the gap between germline ends came to 9 bases. This CDR3 comprises 13 residues. Germline V gene data show CDR1 as DFQATT and CDR2 as SNEGSKA (reference sequence). The CDR3 sequence is CSARDPEVYEQYF. CDR3 nucleotide sequence: TGCAGTGCTAGAGATCCCGAAGTCTACGAGCAGTACTTC.